This TCR beta chain comes out of a study of cytomegalovirus exposure and HLA in healthy donors. Study-wide findings and caveats: In an earlier analysis, about 87% or about 30%: the productive usage of most TCR beta V segments. Accounts indicate the classifier identified cytomegalovirus status with strong specificity and sensitivity. HLA alleles showed associations with fewer than 20,000 TCR beta sequences in a later analysis, at a 0.05 false discovery rate. Several V segments, TRBV6-2 and TRBV6-3 among them, could not be told apart and were dropped.

With 60 Vbeta and 13 Jbeta primers, the PCR was carried out. Sequenced by immunoSEQ multiplex PCR; TCRdb stores in-frame clones only, minus some. The table gives 75,000 to 85,000 clones; the top ten clones make up 3.8% of it. A remark on this clone: Antigen specificity is unknown.

V gave up 5 bases and J gave up 5 bases; unmatched junction bases: 5. CDR1 is MNHEY, CDR2 SMNVEV, per germline (reference sequence). This CDR3 region has 13 residues. The receptor comes from a man aged 18 to 29 in good health and CMV-seropositive. Sequenced input: PBMCs. V usage is TRBV27 and J usage is TRBJ2-7, with 8 bases lining up with TRBD1. CDR3 protein: CASSMTGAHEQYF. The DNA of the CDR3 is TGTGCCAGCAGTATGACAGGGGCCCACGAGCAGTACTTC.